The present entry profiles one T cell receptor (beta chain) with its context. This record comes from a study of blood T cell repertoires in COVID-19. Study at large: Samples representing acute and convalescent COVID-19 were sourced from the United States, Italy and Spain.

The CDR3 is 13 residues long. V was pared by 6 bases and J by 3 bases, with 2 bases of the junction left unmatched. Germline CDR1 is MRHNA and CDR2 is SNTAGT. In the original analysis: Reference gene primer amplification gave estimated nucleated cell counts. Assay used: immunoSEQ multiplex PCR; TCRdb lists only in-frame clones, some missing. For V, J and clone size, that table is used; D and trimming come from the DNA. The sample shows approximately 54,000 clones, roughly nine tenths of them seen only once. Sequencing was carried out using peripheral blood. This rearrangement joins TRBV6-4 to TRBJ1-2, with TRBD1 matching over 9 bases. This TCR was sampled from a woman in her thirties or forties with active COVID-19. CDR3 in amino acids: CASRQGADYGYTF. DNA of the CDR3: TGTGCCAGCAGACAGGGGGCTGACTATGGCTACACCTTC.